This T cell receptor beta chain was identified in a study of CD8 T cells in Susac syndrome. Study-level background: About 6 sequenced Susac syndrome patients had clinically active disease, while 8 or 9 were in remission. Regarding the study as a whole: The CD4+ T cell repertoires of Susac syndrome were found to show no clonal expansion.

When the RNA was reverse transcribed, random hexamers were used with an input of 0.5 to 1 ug. By means of immunoSEQ multiplex PCR, TCR beta CDR3 spanning 54 Vbeta and 13 Jbeta underwent amplification. From the immunoSEQ multiplex PCR reads, TCRdb called clonotypes with MiXCR, one entry per CDR3 protein. Among under 200,000 distinct CDR3 sequences listed, approximately 94% were seen once. In regard to this clonotype: Its antigen is not known.

The receptor was derived from a human donor with Susac syndrome. The material sequenced was CD4+ T cells from PBMCs.

The CDR3 reads CASRGRTDGYTF. The CDR3, as DNA: TGTGCCAGCAGGGGCCGGACAGATGGCTACACCTTC. The chain carries TRBV12-3 or TRBV12-4 and TRBJ1-2; D might be TRBD1 (6 bases). Between the trimmed V and J ends, which lost 6 bases and 6 bases, there was a span of 11 bases. The CDR3 spans 12 residues.